A single sample is the source of the 9 T cell receptor beta chains below, sequenced in a study of blood T cell repertoires in COVID-19. TCRdb keeps only in-frame clones here, not all; method: immunoSEQ multiplex PCR. This sample carries fewer than 300,000 clones, 86% of them seen once, and the ten largest clones take over 9.5%. Material: peripheral blood. These receptors came from a woman aged 25 to 39 with COVID-19, enrolled during active disease.

The gene calls are TRBV11-2 and TRBJ1-1; 8 bases line up with TRBD1. CDR1 is SGHAT and CDR2 is FQNNGV in the germline V gene. The V and J ends lost 0 bases and 3 bases, in that order; junction bases with no gene match: 6. The CDR3 contains 16 residues. Here the CDR3 reads CASSLDRTGGDTEAFF. The CDR3 DNA sequence: TGTGCCAGCAGCTTAGATCGTACAGGGGGGGACACTGAAGCTTTCTTT.

The chain employs TRBV5-1 and TRBJ1-2, with D possibly matching TRBD1 (5 bases). The CDR3 totals 15 residues. With 3 bases removed from V and 4 bases from J, the gap between germline ends came to 16 bases. Germline lookup yields CDR1 SGHRS and CDR2 YFSETQ. In DNA form, the CDR3 reads TGCGCCAGCAGCTGGGGCGTGAAAGACCTCTATGGCTACACCTTC. Its protein product is CASSWGVKDLYGYTF.

The rearrangement joins TRBV5-1 to TRBJ1-6; 9 bases fit TRBD1. V lost 4 bases, J lost 0 bases, and 5 bases stayed unmatched. CDR3 length: 17 residues. Germline values: CDR1 SGHRS, CDR2 YFSETQ. CDR3 region: CASSRQGVLSYNSPLHF. CDR3 nucleotide sequence: TGCGCCAGCAGCCGACAGGGGGTTCTCTCCTATAATTCACCCCTCCACTTT.

This rearrangement joins TRBV7-9 to TRBJ2-7; D might be TRBD1 (6 bases). This CDR3 contains 14 residues. Per germline, CDR1 SEHNR and CDR2 FQNEAQ (reference sequence). The V gene lost 5 bases and the J gene lost 2 bases, with 13 bases spanning the gap. The CDR3 nucleotides read TGTGCCAGCAGCCAATCCGACAGGCCCTACGAGCAGTACTTC. It is translated as CASSQSDRPYEQYF.

The CDR3 coding sequence is TGTGCCAGCACCCCGGGACAGGGAAGGTACGAGCAGTACTTC. Its translation is CASTPGQGRYEQYF. The rearrangement joins TRBV6-5 to TRBJ2-7; TRBD1 agrees at 9 bases. The CDR3 is made up of 14 amino acids. Unmatched junction bases numbered 8, after V lost 7 bases and J lost 4 bases. CDR1 is MNHEY and CDR2 is SVGAGI in the germline V gene.

V gene TRBV15 combines with J gene TRBJ2-7; D remains ambiguous. CDR1 and CDR2 (germline): LNHNV, YYDKDF (reference sequence). There are 13 residues in the CDR3. Trimming removed 1 base from V and 2 bases from J, with 6 bases in between. The CDR3 DNA follows: TGTGCCACCAGCAGAGGGGCAGCCTACGAGCAGTACTTC. Translation gives CATSRGAAYEQYF. Combining the CDR3 with reference TRBV15 and TRBJ2-7 gives the whole variable domain DAMVIQNPRYQVTQFGKPVTLSCSQTLNHNVMYWYQQKSSQAPKLLFHYYDKDFNNEADTPDNFQSRRPNTSFCFLDIRSPGLGDTAMYLCATSRGAAYEQYFGPGTRLTVT.

V is TRBV18 and J is TRBJ2-3; D is unclear. Trimming took 1 base from V and 4 from J, leaving 15 bases between them. The germline V gene has CDR1 KGHSH and CDR2 LQKENI. The CDR3 totals 16 residues. CDR3 protein: CASSPQAQRTPDTQYF. The CDR3, as DNA: TGTGCCAGCTCACCACAGGCTCAGCGTACCCCAGATACGCAGTATTTT.

V usage is TRBV5-1 and J usage is TRBJ2-1, with D possibly TRBD1 on 5 matching bases. The CDR3 spans 13 residues. Germline loops: CDR1 SGHRS, CDR2 YFSETQ. V dropped 4 bases and J dropped 5 bases, with 10 bases sitting between them. Here the CDR3 reads CASSPTDDNEQFF. DNA of the CDR3: TGCGCCAGCAGCCCGACAGACGACAATGAGCAGTTCTTC.

Notes on this clone: The same CDR3 can be traced to other DNA sequences in this sample. V usage is TRBV6-5 and J usage is TRBJ1-1; unclear D gene. The CDR3 contains 14 residues. Trimming removed 0 bases from V and 2 bases from J, with 7 bases in between. The germline gives CDR1 MNHEY, CDR2 SVGAGI. CDR3 amino acids: CASSYSEGNTEAFF. The CDR3 DNA is TGTGCCAGCAGTTACTCGGAGGGAAACACTGAAGCTTTCTTT.